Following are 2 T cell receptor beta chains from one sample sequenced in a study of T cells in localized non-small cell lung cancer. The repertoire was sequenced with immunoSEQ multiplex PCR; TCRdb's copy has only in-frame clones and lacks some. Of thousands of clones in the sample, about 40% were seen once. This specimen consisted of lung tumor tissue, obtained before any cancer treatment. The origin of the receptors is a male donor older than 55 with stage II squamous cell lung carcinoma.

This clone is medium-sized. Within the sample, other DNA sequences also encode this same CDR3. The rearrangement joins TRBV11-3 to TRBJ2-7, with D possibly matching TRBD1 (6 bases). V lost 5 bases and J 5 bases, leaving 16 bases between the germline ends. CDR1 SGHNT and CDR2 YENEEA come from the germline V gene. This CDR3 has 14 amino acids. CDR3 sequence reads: CASSPFQGSNEQYF. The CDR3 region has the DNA TGTGCCAGCAGCCCTTTTCAGGGGTCTAACGAGCAGTACTTC.

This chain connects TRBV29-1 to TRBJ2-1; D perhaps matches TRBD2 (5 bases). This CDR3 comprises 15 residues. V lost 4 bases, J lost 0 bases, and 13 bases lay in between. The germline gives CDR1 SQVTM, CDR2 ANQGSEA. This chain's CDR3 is CSVGASPSSYNEQFF. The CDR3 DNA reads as TGCAGCGTTGGGGCTAGCCCTAGCTCCTACAATGAGCAGTTCTTC.